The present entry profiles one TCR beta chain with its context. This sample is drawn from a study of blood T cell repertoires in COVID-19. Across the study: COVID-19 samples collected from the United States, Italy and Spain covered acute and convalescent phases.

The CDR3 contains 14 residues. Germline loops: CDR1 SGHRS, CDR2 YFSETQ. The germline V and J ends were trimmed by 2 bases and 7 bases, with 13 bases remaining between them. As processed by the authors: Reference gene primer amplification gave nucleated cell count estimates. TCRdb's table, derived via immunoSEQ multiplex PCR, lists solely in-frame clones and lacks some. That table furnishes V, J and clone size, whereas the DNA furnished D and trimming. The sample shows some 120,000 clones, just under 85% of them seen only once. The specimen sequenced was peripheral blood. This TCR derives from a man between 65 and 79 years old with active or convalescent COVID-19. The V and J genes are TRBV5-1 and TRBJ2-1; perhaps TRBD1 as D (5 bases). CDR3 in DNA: TGCGCCAGCAGCTTACCCTCTCGACAGAATGAGCAGTTCTTC. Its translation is CASSLPSRQNEQFF.